The 3 T cell receptor beta chains listed next were all sequenced from one sample in a study of cytomegalovirus exposure and HLA in healthy donors. This PCR relied on a set of 60 Vbeta primers and 13 Jbeta primers. Produced via immunoSEQ multiplex PCR; TCRdb's table is partial and in-frame only. The sample shows 200,000 to 250,000 clones, 76% of them seen only once. Sequencing was done on a sample of PBMCs. These TCRs come from a man between 18 and 35 years old in good health and CMV-seronegative.

This chain joins TRBV6-5 and TRBJ1-5; D perhaps matches TRBD1 (6 bases). Germline CDR1 reads MNHEY; CDR2 reads SVGAGI. Trimming removed 7 bases from V and 1 base from J, with 8 bases in between. This CDR3 is built from 13 residues. This CDR3 is CASNQGSNQPQHF. DNA of the CDR3: TGTGCCAGCAACCAGGGGAGCAATCAGCCCCAGCATTTT.

This rearrangement joins TRBV4-2 to TRBJ1-2, with a tentative D call TRBD1 (5 bases). Germline-derived CDR1 and CDR2 are LGHNA and YNFKEQ. Trimming shortened V by 3 bases and J by 6 bases, and 8 bases separated the two germline ends. This CDR3 contains 12 residues. The CDR3: CASSHRGDGYTF. The CDR3 coding sequence is TGTGCCAGCAGCCATCGGGGGGATGGCTACACCTTC.

With regard to this clone: One end of the junction varies from germline; a read error may be responsible. The rearrangement joins TRBV28 to TRBJ1-5, with D maybe TRBD1 (6 bases). CDR3 length: 15 amino acids. Germline loops: CDR1 MDHEN, CDR2 SYDVKM. The CDR3 DNA reads as TGTGCCAGCAGCAGCTTGGACAGACTGAATCGGCCCCAGCATTTT. Amino acids: CASSSLDRLNRPQHF. Based on the CDR3 plus reference TRBV28 and TRBJ1-5, the full variable domain is DVKVTQSSRYLVKRTGEKVFLECVQDMDHENMFWYRQDPGLGLRLIYFSYDVKMKEKGDIPEGYSVSREKKERFSLILESASTNQTSMYLCASSSLDRLNRPQHFGDGTRLSIL.